The clone carrying this T cell receptor beta chain was counted ten times or more. Antigen unknown. Preparing the TCRbeta library involved the use of unique molecular identifiers. TCRdb reprocessed the PCR reads with MiXCR, giving one entry per CDR3 protein. The sample has around 6,700 distinct CDR3 sequences; about 10% are singletons. The record originates from a study of T-cell reconstitution after alpha-beta-depleted transplantation in children. Overall study findings and caveats: Newly produced T cells mostly provided counts and TCRbeta diversity after one year, as hyperexpanded clones declined. There were some patients whose high TCRbeta diversity at day 60 came from surviving recipient T cells and thymic progenitors.

CDR3 length: 15 residues. V lost 1 base and J lost 5, with 14 bases in between. CDR1 and CDR2 (germline): MGHDK, SYGVNS. The chain joins TRBV25-1 to TRBJ2-5; D might be TRBD2 (6 bases). The source is a child under two years old who had a stem cell transplant for acute myeloid leukemia, so the T cells may come from the graft donor. Sequencing was performed on PBMCs, mostly from graft donor cells, taken 180 days after TCRalphabeta/CD19-depleted stem cell transplant. As DNA, the CDR3 is TGTGCCAGCAGTGAATGGAAACAACGGGGGGAGACCCAGTACTTC. It specifies CASSEWKQRGETQYF.